One and the same sample provided the 19 T cell receptor beta chains below, sequenced in a study of blood T cell repertoires in COVID-19. The protocol was immunoSEQ multiplex PCR, while the TCRdb copy is restricted to in-frame clones and leaves out a portion. Among roughly 58,000 clones, roughly 70% were seen once, and the ten largest hold approximately 51%. The sample was PBMCs or T cells enriched from blood (not recorded which). The receptors derive from a woman aged 60-75 years who had been exposed to COVID-19.

This sequence joins TRBV7-9 and TRBJ1-1; D unresolved. Germline loops: CDR1 SEHNR, CDR2 FQNEAQ (reference sequence). V was shortened by 5 bases and J by 1 base, with 11 bases between the two germline ends. CDR3 length: 14 amino acids. Here the CDR3 reads CASSATSKNTEAFF. CDR3 coding DNA: TGTGCCAGCAGCGCAACCTCTAAGAACACTGAAGCTTTCTTT.

The chain is built from TRBV9 and TRBJ2-3; 9 bases map to TRBD1. V was clipped by 0 bases and J by 7 bases; unmatched bases: 3. Germline lookup yields CDR1 SGDLS and CDR2 YYNGEE. This CDR3 has 14 amino acids. As DNA, the CDR3 is TGTGCCAGCAGCGTAGGTACAGGGGGCCATACGCAGTATTTT. This sequence encodes CASSVGTGGHTQYF.

The gene calls are TRBV7-2 and TRBJ2-7; 9 bases fit TRBD1. CDR1 SGHTA and CDR2 FQGNSA come from the germline V gene. The length of the CDR3 is 13 residues. V shed 5 bases, J shed 4 bases, and the junction held 3 bases outside the gene matches. This chain's CDR3 is CASSPDRGYEQYF. CDR3 in DNA: TGTGCCAGCAGCCCGGACAGGGGATACGAGCAGTACTTC. Full variable domain (outside the CDR3, taken from reference TRBV7-2 and TRBJ2-7): GAGVSQSPSNKVTEKGKDVELRCDPISGHTALYWYRQSLGQGLEFLIYFQGNSAPDKSGLPSDRFSAERTGGSVSTLTIQRTQQEDSAVYLCASSPDRGYEQYFGPGTRLTVT.

This clone was picked up a small number of times. The chain combines TRBV19 with TRBJ2-7; 9 positions match TRBD1. The V gene's germline CDR1 is LNHDA and CDR2 SQIVND (reference sequence). V was pared by 4 bases and J by 3 bases, with 7 bases of the junction left unmatched. The CDR3 sequence is 15 residues long. This CDR3 is CASSRGQGAYYEQYF. DNA for the CDR3: TGTGCCAGTAGTAGGGGACAGGGCGCATACTACGAGCAGTACTTC.

Only a few counts were recorded for this clone. V and J are TRBV28 and TRBJ2-1; 8 nucleotides align to TRBD2. Trimming took 10 bases from V and 5 from J; bases not matched to a gene: 16. The length of the CDR3 is 16 residues. Germline CDR1 MDHEN, CDR2 SYDVKM. The CDR3 DNA sequence: TGTGCCACCGACGGATTTGCGGGGGGCTTCAACAATGAGCAGTTCTTC. It is translated as CATDGFAGGFNNEQFF.

The chain couples TRBV5-1 to TRBJ1-3, with TRBD1 matching over 8 bases. Germline V gene sequence: CDR1 SGHRS, CDR2 YFSETQ. The CDR3 is 15 amino acids. The trim removed 2 bases at V and 8 bases at J, leaving 9 bases unmatched. This CDR3 is CASSFKDRARDTIYF. The DNA of the CDR3 is TGCGCCAGCAGCTTTAAGGACAGGGCCAGGGACACCATATATTTT.

This chain joins TRBV7-2 and TRBJ2-7; 11 bases align to TRBD2. CDR1 SGHTA and CDR2 FQGNSA come from the germline V gene. V lost 3 bases, J lost 2 bases, and 3 bases stayed unmatched. This CDR3 comprises 15 residues. The CDR3 nucleotides read TGTGCCAGCAGCTTGCCTAGCGGGGGGACCTACGAGCAGTACTTC. Translated: CASSLPSGGTYEQYF.

The chain employs TRBV2 and TRBJ2-7, with D hard to call. V lost 7 bases and J lost 6, with 10 bases in between. From germline, CDR1 is SNHLY and CDR2 FYNNEI. The CDR3 is 11 amino acids. DNA of the CDR3: TGTGCCAGCAAGTCGGAGAGCGAGCAGTACTTC. Translating gives CASKSESEQYF.

This chain joins TRBV7-2 and TRBJ2-7, with 7 bases that match TRBD1. The CDR3 is made up of 15 amino acids. Germline V gene sequence: CDR1 SGHTA, CDR2 FQGNSA. Germline trimming cut 5 bases from V and 4 bases from J; bases unmatched to any gene: 11. CDR3 nucleotides: TGTGCCAGCAGCAAACAACCGGGACAGTCATACGAGCAGTACTTC. The encoded protein is CASSKQPGQSYEQYF.

This clone was counted only a few times. The V and J genes are TRBV7-6 and TRBJ2-7, with 7 bases fitting TRBD1. Per germline, CDR1 SGHVS and CDR2 FNYEAQ. The V segment lost 0 bases and the J segment 3 bases; nucleotides outside the gene matches: 5. The CDR3 totals 15 residues. The chain's CDR3 is CASSLAEGALYEQYF. The CDR3 DNA reads TGTGCCAGCAGCTTAGCCGAGGGGGCCCTCTACGAGCAGTACTTC.

The gene calls are TRBV27 and TRBJ2-4, with a tentative D call TRBD2 (5 bases). Germline values: CDR1 MNHEY, CDR2 SMNVEV (reference sequence). The ends were cut back, 5 bases at V and 0 bases at J, with 14 bases in the middle. This CDR3 comprises 16 residues. The CDR3 reads CASSRQGGLAKNIQYF. CDR3 nucleotide sequence: TGTGCCAGCAGTCGCCAAGGAGGCCTAGCCAAAAACATTCAGTACTTC.

The chain has TRBV6-5 and TRBJ2-5; 8 bases map to TRBD2. V shed 6 bases and J 5 bases; nucleotides not matched to a gene: 8. Germline CDR1 reads MNHEY; CDR2 reads SVGAGI. The CDR3 has 14 residues. CDR3 sequence: CASRMGGRNETQYF. CDR3 nucleotides: TGTGCCAGCAGGATGGGCGGGAGGAATGAGACCCAGTACTTC.

The J gene is TRBJ2-3, the V gene TRBV9, with 14 bases matching TRBD2. Germline CDR1 is SGDLS and CDR2 is YYNGEE. The CDR3 totals 16 residues. V gave up 4 bases and J gave up 5 bases; unmatched junction bases: 6. The CDR3 region is CASSIRTSGGRDTQYF. The CDR3 DNA follows: TGTGCCAGCAGCATCCGGACTAGCGGGGGGAGAGATACGCAGTATTTT.

This clone was observed at least ten times. The sample holds other DNA sequences that translate to the same CDR3. The V and J genes are TRBV5-1 and TRBJ1-6, with 8 bases lining up with TRBD1. Trimming at V came to 1 base and at J to 7 bases, leaving 4 bases not matched to a gene. CDR3 length: 15 amino acids. The germline V gene has CDR1 SGHRS and CDR2 YFSETQ. The CDR3: CASSLLGTGNSPLHF. In DNA form, the CDR3 reads TGCGCCAGCAGCTTGTTAGGGACAGGCAATTCACCCCTCCACTTT.

The chain joins TRBV28 to TRBJ1-4; no definite D call. The CDR3 loop spans 13 amino acids. The germline CDR1 and CDR2 sequences are MDHEN and SYDVKM. V lost 5 bases and J lost 10, with 14 bases in between. The CDR3 DNA reads TGTGCCAGCAGTCCTCCGACTCTCGGAAAACTGTTTTTT. Encoded protein: CASSPPTLGKLFF. The complete variable domain, with remaining parts taken from reference TRBV28 and TRBJ1-4, reads DVKVTQSSRYLVKRTGEKVFLECVQDMDHENMFWYRQDPGLGLRLIYFSYDVKMKEKGDIPEGYSVSREKKERFSLILESASTNQTSMYLCASSPPTLGKLFFGSGTQLSVL.

The gene calls are TRBV5-1 and TRBJ2-3; 11 nucleotides agree with TRBD2. CDR1 and CDR2 (germline): SGHRS, YFSETQ. The length of the CDR3 is 16 residues. Trimming at V came to 4 bases and at J to 2 bases, leaving 6 bases not matched to a gene. CDR3 sequence: CASSVTSGRNTDTQYF. Written as DNA, the CDR3 is TGCGCCAGCAGCGTCACTAGCGGGAGAAACACAGATACGCAGTATTTT.

This clone was seen a single time. The CDR3 nucleotides read TGTGCCAGCAGGAAGGACAGCTCCTACGAGCAGTACTTC. Translated, it gives CASRKDSSYEQYF. The V and J genes are TRBV12-3 or TRBV12-4 and TRBJ2-7, with D perhaps TRBD1 (6 bases). CDR3 length: 13 residues. With 6 bases removed from V and 0 bases from J, the gap between germline ends came to 9 bases.

V and J are TRBV4-2 and TRBJ1-5, with unresolved D. The CDR3 is made up of 15 amino acids. CDR1 LGHNA and CDR2 YNFKEQ come from the germline V gene. Trimming cost V 1 base and J 3 bases, with 10 bases left between them. This CDR3 reads CASSQGYSPNQPQHF. In DNA form, the CDR3 reads TGTGCCAGCAGCCAAGGCTACAGCCCCAATCAGCCCCAGCATTTT.

The CDR3 DNA sequence: TGTGCCAGCAGCAGGGGGCTTATTAATTCACCCCTCCACTTT. This gives the protein CASSRGLINSPLHF. This chain links TRBV25-1 with TRBJ1-6, with TRBD1 matching 8 bases. This CDR3 spans 14 amino acids. V lost 6 bases to trimming and J lost 6 bases; unmatched junction nucleotides: 4. Per the germline V gene, CDR1 is MGHDK and CDR2 is SYGVNS.